The 18 T cell receptor beta chains below all came from one sample that was sequenced in a study of blood T cell repertoires in COVID-19. Assay: immunoSEQ multiplex PCR; the TCRdb copy retains only in-frame clones and omits some. Seen here are about 250,000 clones, 85% observed once, and the top ten hold 9.1%. The sample consisted of PBMCs or T cells enriched from blood (not recorded which). These TCRs come from a woman in her 50s with acute COVID-19.

The chain couples TRBV6-6 to TRBJ1-2; tentative D call: TRBD1 (6 bases). This CDR3 comprises 18 residues. V gave up 5 bases and J gave up 1 base, with 23 bases separating them. Germline CDR1 reads MNHNY; CDR2 reads SVGAGI (reference sequence). The CDR3 sequence is CASSPPNWEGGFNYGYTF. The CDR3 nucleotides are TGTGCCAGCAGTCCACCAAACTGGGAGGGGGGTTTTAACTATGGCTACACCTTC.

The chain joins TRBV11-3 to TRBJ1-1, with a possible D match to TRBD1 (5 bases). The length of the CDR3 is 14 residues. Trimming left V 5 bases short and J 6 bases short, with 16 bases between. Germline values: CDR1 SGHNT, CDR2 YENEEA. CDR3 nucleotide sequence: TGTGCCAGCAGCCGTACCGATGGGGCCGCTGAAGCTTTCTTT. As protein: CASSRTDGAAEAFF.

Points on this clone: Different DNA sequences within this sample yield the same CDR3. The chain is built from TRBV7-9 and TRBJ2-5; the match to TRBD1 covers 7 bases. CDR3 length: 14 amino acids. Germline CDR1 reads SEHNR; CDR2 reads FQNEAQ (reference sequence). J gave up 2 bases and V 5 bases, and 5 bases lay outside the gene matches. CDR3 amino acids: CASSPGTVQETQYF. The CDR3 DNA sequence: TGTGCCAGCAGCCCGGGGACAGTACAAGAGACCCAGTACTTC.

The chain links TRBV9 to TRBJ2-3; perhaps TRBD2 as D (6 bases). There are 15 residues in the CDR3. Germline V lookup: CDR1 SGDLS, CDR2 YYNGEE. V was pared by 0 bases and J by 4 bases, with 12 bases between. CDR3 sequence (DNA): TGTGCCAGCAGCGTAGCGGGGGAACGGGCAGATACGCAGTATTTT. It is translated as CASSVAGERADTQYF.

This clone was found once. This chain joins TRBV7-3 and TRBJ1-2; 10 bases line up with TRBD1. This CDR3 is built from 15 residues. Germline V lookup: CDR1 SGHTA, CDR2 FQGTGA. The V gene end was trimmed by 6 bases and the J gene end by 8 bases; junction bases not matched to a gene: 12. The CDR3 sequence is CASRSTGTGAGGYTF. In DNA, the CDR3 is TGTGCCAGCAGATCAACCGGGACAGGGGCCGGCGGCTACACCTTC.

The chain has TRBV5-4 and TRBJ1-3, with TRBD1 as a possible D gene (5 bases). Trimming removed 4 bases at V and 0 bases at J, with 14 bases between. CDR1 SGHNT and CDR2 YYREEE come from the germline V gene (reference sequence). The length of the CDR3 is 16 residues. The CDR3 nucleotides read TGTGCCAGCAGCCCGGGGACTGCTATCTCTGGAAACACCATATATTTT. Protein sequence: CASSPGTAISGNTIYF.

Here the CDR3 reads CASRLVGGGADTQYF. CDR3 sequence (DNA): TGTGCCAGCAGACTCGTAGGGGGGGGCGCAGATACGCAGTATTTT. The chain has TRBV27 and TRBJ2-3; tentatively, D is TRBD2 (7 bases). Trimming took 6 bases from V and 4 from J, leaving 17 bases between them. Germline loops: CDR1 MNHEY, CDR2 SMNVEV (reference sequence). The CDR3 is 15 amino acids.

The chain links TRBV19 to TRBJ2-5, with D tentatively TRBD2 (6 bases). The CDR3 has 14 residues. Germline V gene sequence: CDR1 LNHDA, CDR2 SQIVND (reference sequence). Trimming removed 4 bases from V and 4 bases from J, with 13 bases in between. The CDR3 loop reads CASSTPLGGETQYF. The CDR3 DNA follows: TGTGCCAGTAGTACGCCGTTGGGGGGAGAGACCCAGTACTTC.

The chain links TRBV4-1 to TRBJ2-6; TRBD1 aligns across 10 bases. Germline CDR1 MGHRA, CDR2 YSYEKL. This CDR3 has 19 residues. V dropped 6 bases and J dropped 0; count of bases not matched to a gene: 11. The CDR3 DNA follows: TGCGCCAGCAGGAGCACCGGGACAGGGGTGTTCTCTGGGGCCAACGTCCTGACTTTC. It translates to CASRSTGTGVFSGANVLTF.

The chain recombines TRBV28 with TRBJ1-3; 9 nucleotides agree with TRBD1. CDR1 is MDHEN, CDR2 SYDVKM, per germline. Losses at the gene ends were 5 bases for V and 4 bases for J; bases not matched to a gene: 6. CDR3 size: 15 residues. The CDR3 region has the DNA TGTGCCAGCAGTCCCCGGACAGGGGAAGGAAACACCATATATTTT. It encodes CASSPRTGEGNTIYF.

In DNA, the CDR3 is TGTGCCAGCAGTGGGGGGGAGGAAGCTTTCTTT. Protein: CASSGGEEAFF. The genes are TRBV2 and TRBJ1-1; D might be TRBD1 (5 bases). This CDR3 has 11 residues. V lost 4 bases and J 8 bases, leaving 8 bases between the germline ends. The germline V gene has CDR1 SNHLY and CDR2 FYNNEI.

This chain joins TRBV7-8 and TRBJ1-2; TRBD1 agrees at 8 bases. J gave up 4 bases and V 3 bases, and 4 bases lay outside the gene matches. The CDR3 totals 14 residues. Germline V gene sequence: CDR1 SGHVS, CDR2 FQNEAQ. The DNA for the CDR3 is TGTGCCAGCAGCTTCGGGGGGACAGGCTATGGCTACACCTTC. It yields the protein CASSFGGTGYGYTF.

This clone was seen a single time. This chain connects TRBV5-4 to TRBJ2-3, with 12 bases that match TRBD1. Germline assignment: CDR1 SGHNT and CDR2 YYREEE (reference sequence). V lost 4 bases, J lost 3 bases, and 9 bases stayed unmatched. The CDR3 loop spans 17 amino acids. This CDR3 is CASSPGTGGWGTDTQYF. Written as DNA, the CDR3 is TGTGCCAGCAGCCCCGGGACAGGGGGCTGGGGGACAGATACGCAGTATTTT.

The chain uses TRBV10-1 and TRBJ1-2, with D unclear. CDR1 and CDR2 from the germline V gene are WNHNN and SYGVQD (reference sequence). V lost 8 bases and J lost 4, with 11 bases in between. There are 12 residues in the CDR3. The CDR3 region has the DNA TGCGCCAGCGCGGTCAGAGCCTATGGCTACACCTTC. Its protein is CASAVRAYGYTF.

V gene TRBV4-1 combines with J gene TRBJ2-1; D gene unclear. Trimming left V 4 bases short and J 0 bases short, with 10 bases between. The CDR3 extends over 15 amino acids. Germline CDR1 MGHRA, CDR2 YSYEKL. CDR3 sequence (DNA): TGCGCCAGCAGCCCCCTCCTGAGCTCCTACAATGAGCAGTTCTTC. It encodes CASSPLLSSYNEQFF.

The chain has TRBV5-1 and TRBJ2-1; 7 nucleotides match TRBD1. The CDR3 is made up of 15 amino acids. V was pared by 7 bases and J by 0 bases, with 7 bases of the junction left unmatched. Germline lookup yields CDR1 SGHRS and CDR2 YFSETQ. In DNA form, the CDR3 reads TGCGCCAGCCATTCGACAGGGAGCTCCTACAATGAGCAGTTCTTC. Protein sequence: CASHSTGSSYNEQFF.

The genes are TRBV18 and TRBJ2-2, with D unresolved. Trimming pared 0 bases from V and 7 bases from J, leaving 9 bases between. The CDR3 has 14 amino acids. Per germline, CDR1 KGHSH and CDR2 LQKENI. The DNA for the CDR3 is TGTGCCAGCTCACCACCAAGTCCGGGCGGGGAGCTGTTTTTT. Translated, it gives CASSPPSPGGELFF.

This clone appeared a few times. The rearrangement links TRBV7-9 to TRBJ2-1; 9 bases are a match to TRBD2. This CDR3 has 15 residues. The ends lost 7 bases at V and 9 bases at J; junction bases unmatched: 13. Germline assignment: CDR1 SEHNR and CDR2 FQNEAQ (reference sequence). CDR3 loop: CASTLDAGGNGEQFF. CDR3 coding DNA: TGTGCCAGCACTCTTGATGCGGGGGGGAATGGTGAGCAGTTCTTC.